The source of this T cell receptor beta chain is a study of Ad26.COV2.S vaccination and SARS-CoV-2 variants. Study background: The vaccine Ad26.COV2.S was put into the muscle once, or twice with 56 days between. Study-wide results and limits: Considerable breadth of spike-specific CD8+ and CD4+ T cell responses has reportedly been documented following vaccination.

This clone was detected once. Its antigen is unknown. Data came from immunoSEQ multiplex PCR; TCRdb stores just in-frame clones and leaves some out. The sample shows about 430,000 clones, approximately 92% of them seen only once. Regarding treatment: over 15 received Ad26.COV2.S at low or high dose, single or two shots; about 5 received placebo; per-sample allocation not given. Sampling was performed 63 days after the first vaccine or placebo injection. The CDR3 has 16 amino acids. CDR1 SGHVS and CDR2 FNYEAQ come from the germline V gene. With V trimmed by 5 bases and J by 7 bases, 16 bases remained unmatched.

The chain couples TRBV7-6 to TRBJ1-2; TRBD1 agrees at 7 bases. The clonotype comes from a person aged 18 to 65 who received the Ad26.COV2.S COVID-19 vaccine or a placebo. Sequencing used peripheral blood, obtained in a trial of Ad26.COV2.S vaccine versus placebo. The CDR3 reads CASSVDPPDRDGGYTF. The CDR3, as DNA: TGTGCCAGCAGCGTAGACCCGCCCGACAGGGATGGTGGCTACACCTTC.